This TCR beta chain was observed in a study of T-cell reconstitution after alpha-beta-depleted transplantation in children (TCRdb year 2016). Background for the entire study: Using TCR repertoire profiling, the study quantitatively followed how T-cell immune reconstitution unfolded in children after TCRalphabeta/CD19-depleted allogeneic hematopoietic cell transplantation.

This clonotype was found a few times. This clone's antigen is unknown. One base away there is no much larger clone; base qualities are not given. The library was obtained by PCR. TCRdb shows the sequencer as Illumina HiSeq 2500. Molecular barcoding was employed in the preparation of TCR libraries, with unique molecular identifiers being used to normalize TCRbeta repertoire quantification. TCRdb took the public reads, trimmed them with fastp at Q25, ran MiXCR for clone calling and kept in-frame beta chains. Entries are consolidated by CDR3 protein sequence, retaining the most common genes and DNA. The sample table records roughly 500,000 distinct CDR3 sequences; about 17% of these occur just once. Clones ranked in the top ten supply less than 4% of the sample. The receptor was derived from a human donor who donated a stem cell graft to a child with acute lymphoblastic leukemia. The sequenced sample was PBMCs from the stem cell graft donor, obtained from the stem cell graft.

Read as DNA, the sequence is TGTGCCAGCAGCTTAATTGCAGGGGCCTCGGGAAACACCATATATTTT. It encodes CASSLIAGASGNTIYF. The chain is encoded by TRBV11-2 joined to TRBJ1-3; TRBD1 is a possible D gene, resting on 6 matching bases. CDR1 SGHAT and CDR2 FQNNGV are derived from the germline V gene. V is shortened by 2 bases, J by 4 bases, and the region joining them spans 15 bases. Taken from cysteine to phenylalanine, the CDR3 has 16 residues. The kept DNA is CDR3 alone, 48 bases in frame from the first base.